These 21 T cell receptor beta chains came from one sample sequenced in a study of Ad26.COV2.S vaccination and SARS-CoV-2 variants. The sample's treatment: about 20 received Ad26.COV2.S at low or high dose, single or two shots; several received placebo; per-sample allocation not given. Following the first vaccine or placebo injection, samples were taken on day 63. Profiling relied on immunoSEQ multiplex PCR, and the TCRdb table lists in-frame clones only, not all of them. The sample includes about half a million clones, roughly 87% of them seen just once. The sequenced sample was peripheral blood, obtained in a trial of Ad26.COV2.S vaccine versus placebo. These receptors came from a person aged 18-60 years who received the Ad26.COV2.S COVID-19 vaccine or a placebo.

The V call is TRBV27, the J call TRBJ1-6; D gene ambiguous. This CDR3 contains 16 residues. The V end was cut by 5 bases, the J end by 7 bases, with 18 bases between. Germline V gives CDR1 MNHEY, CDR2 SMNVEV (reference sequence). This chain's CDR3 is CASSEGVSWRNSPLHF. The CDR3 DNA follows: TGTGCCAGCAGTGAGGGCGTCTCATGGCGGAATTCACCCCTCCACTTT.

V and J are TRBV5-1 and TRBJ2-6, with TRBD2 as a possible D gene (8 bases). V was clipped by 2 bases and J by 2 bases, with 20 bases between them. The CDR3 is made up of 19 amino acids. CDR1 and CDR2 from the germline V gene are SGHRS and YFSETQ. The CDR3 sequence is CASSFPPRGGTAGANVLTF. In DNA form, the CDR3 reads TGCGCCAGCAGCTTCCCCCCTCGCGGGGGGACAGCTGGGGCCAACGTCCTGACTTTC.

This clone was detected once. The J gene is TRBJ1-5, the V gene TRBV28, with TRBD1 matching 9 bases. The CDR3 contains 13 residues. Germline values: CDR1 MDHEN, CDR2 SYDVKM. Trimming cost V 10 bases and J 2 bases; bases outside gene matches: 3. The CDR3 is CATRTGGNQPQHF. The CDR3 DNA sequence: TGTGCCACCCGGACAGGGGGCAATCAGCCCCAGCATTTT. The full variable domain, completed using reference TRBV28 and TRBJ1-5, is DVKVTQSSRYLVKRTGEKVFLECVQDMDHENMFWYRQDPGLGLRLIYFSYDVKMKEKGDIPEGYSVSREKKERFSLILESASTNQTSMYLCATRTGGNQPQHFGDGTRLSIL.

The chain combines TRBV30 with TRBJ2-2, with TRBD1 as a possible D gene (7 bases). Trimming cost V 2 bases and J 3 bases, with 10 bases left between them. The CDR3 has 14 amino acids. Germline V gene sequence: CDR1 GTSNPN, CDR2 SVGIG (reference sequence). The chain's CDR3 is CAWSRGTDTGELFF. The CDR3 DNA follows: TGTGCCTGGAGTCGGGGGACAGACACCGGGGAGCTGTTTTTT.

The chain joins TRBV7-2 to TRBJ2-7; TRBD2 matches 15 bases. V lost 1 base to trimming and J lost 0 bases; unmatched junction nucleotides: 1. CDR1 is SGHTA and CDR2 is FQGNSA in the germline V gene. The CDR3 consists of 17 residues. The CDR3: CASSLEGLAGGSYEQYF. The CDR3 bases are TGTGCCAGCAGCTTAGAGGGACTAGCGGGAGGCTCCTACGAGCAGTACTTC.

The chain couples TRBV6-5 to TRBJ1-5; 7 bases agree with TRBD1. Germline-derived CDR1 and CDR2 are MNHEY and SVGAGI. The J segment lost 7 bases and the V segment lost 6 bases, leaving 6 bases of the junction unmatched. The CDR3 consists of 13 residues. CDR3 in DNA: TGTGCCAGCAGACTCACAGGGGCCCAGCCCCAGCATTTT. It encodes CASRLTGAQPQHF.

The chain has TRBV6-5 and TRBJ2-1; possible D gene TRBD2, 6 bases. With 6 bases removed from V and 5 bases from J, the gap between germline ends came to 11 bases. Germline V gene sequence: CDR1 MNHEY, CDR2 SVGAGI. There are 13 residues in the CDR3. The CDR3 region has the DNA TGTGCCAGCAGGGCGGGACTCCACAATGAGCAGTTCTTC. Amino acid sequence: CASRAGLHNEQFF.

The chain combines TRBV6-2 or TRBV6-3 with TRBJ2-7; 8 positions agree with TRBD1. Germline CDR1 MNHEY, CDR2 SVGEGT. Trimming cost V 2 bases and J 3 bases; bases outside gene matches: 6. The CDR3 is made up of 15 amino acids. The CDR3, as DNA: TGTGCCAGCAGTTACACCATCGGACAGGGCTACGAGCAGTACTTC. Protein product: CASSYTIGQGYEQYF.

The rearrangement joins TRBV10-3 to TRBJ2-7; no definite D call. The V gene lost 4 bases and the J gene lost 3 bases, with 13 bases spanning the gap. This CDR3 has 14 residues. Germline V gives CDR1 ENHRY, CDR2 SYGVKD. The CDR3 DNA follows: TGTGCCATCAGTGGATCCGAGGCGTACTACGAGCAGTACTTC. Translation: CAISGSEAYYEQYF.

The V and J genes are TRBV5-6 and TRBJ1-1, with D hard to call. CDR3 length equals 12 residues. The germline V gene encodes CDR1 SGHDT and CDR2 YYEEEE. V shed 4 bases and J shed 3 bases, with 7 bases lying between them. As DNA, the CDR3 is TGTGCCAGCAGCCTCACCTACACTGAAGCTTTCTTT. It encodes CASSLTYTEAFF.

This rearrangement joins TRBV6-2 or TRBV6-3 to TRBJ1-2; D is possibly TRBD1 (6 bases). This CDR3 contains 13 residues. The V and J ends lost 6 bases and 2 bases respectively, with 10 bases between them. Looked up from germline, CDR1 is MNHEY and CDR2 is SVGEGT. The CDR3 DNA follows: TGTGCCAGCAGCTCAGGACAGAACTATGGCTACACCTTC. Translation: CASSSGQNYGYTF.

The chain carries TRBV15 and TRBJ2-7; maybe TRBD1 (7 bases). Trimming left V 1 base short and J 2 bases short, with 12 bases between. Germline loops: CDR1 LNHNV, CDR2 YYDKDF (reference sequence). The CDR3 extends over 15 amino acids. CDR3 amino acids: CATSRGGTEAYEQYF. CDR3 sequence (DNA): TGTGCCACCAGCAGAGGCGGGACAGAGGCCTACGAGCAGTACTTC.

The rearrangement joins TRBV3-1 (or the pseudogene TRBV3-2) to TRBJ1-5; 8 bases are shared with TRBD1. Germline V gives CDR1 LGHDT, CDR2 YNNKEL (reference sequence). With 6 bases clipped from V and 6 bases from J, the junction kept 7 bases outside the gene matches. The CDR3 spans 14 residues. The CDR3 reads CASRQSGGSQPQHF. CDR3 DNA: TGTGCCAGCAGGCAGTCAGGGGGCAGTCAGCCCCAGCATTTT.

A single count supports this clone. This chain joins TRBV7-2 and TRBJ1-3, with D unresolved. Germline assignment: CDR1 SGHTA and CDR2 FQGNSA. Trimming pared 5 bases from V and 2 bases from J, leaving 7 bases between. The length of the CDR3 is 13 residues. The CDR3 sequence: CASSAPPGNTIYF. CDR3 bases: TGTGCCAGCAGCGCCCCTCCTGGAAACACCATATATTTT.

This chain joins TRBV2 and TRBJ2-1; no definite D call. V lost 7 bases and J 10 bases, leaving 14 bases between the germline ends. CDR1 is SNHLY and CDR2 is FYNNEI in the germline V gene. The CDR3 is made up of 12 amino acids. The CDR3 sequence: CASTDPLLEQFF. In DNA, the CDR3 is TGTGCCAGCACTGACCCGCTACTCGAGCAGTTCTTC.

J is TRBJ2-7 and V is TRBV7-8; D may be TRBD2 (6 bases). Looked up from germline, CDR1 is SGHVS and CDR2 is FQNEAQ. This CDR3 comprises 15 residues. V lost 1 base to trimming and J lost 2 bases, with 12 bases between them. CDR3 nucleotide sequence: TGTGCCAGCAGCTTAGTGTGGGCGGGAACCTACGAGCAGTACTTC. Translating gives CASSLVWAGTYEQYF. The full variable domain, rest sourced from reference TRBV7-8 and TRBJ2-7, is GAGVSQSPRYKVAKRGQDVALRCDPISGHVSLFWYQQALGQGPEFLTYFQNEAQLDKSGLPSDRFFAERPEGSVSTLKIQRTQQEDSAVYLCASSLVWAGTYEQYFGPGTRLTVT.

The chain joins TRBV6-5 to TRBJ1-5, with D maybe TRBD1 (6 bases). Trimming removed 5 bases from V and 1 base from J, with 9 bases in between. This CDR3 spans 14 amino acids. CDR1 is MNHEY and CDR2 is SVGAGI in the germline V gene. Here the CDR3 reads CASSQGRSNQPQHF. The CDR3, as DNA: TGTGCCAGCAGTCAGGGGAGAAGCAATCAGCCCCAGCATTTT.

This sequence joins TRBV18 and TRBJ1-4; TRBD1 aligns across 10 bases. J gave up 7 bases and V 5 bases, and 7 bases lay outside the gene matches. In germline, CDR1 is KGHSH, CDR2 LQKENI. The length of the CDR3 is 15 residues. The CDR3: CASSEQTGGPEKLFF. For the CDR3, the DNA is TGTGCCAGCTCAGAACAGACAGGGGGCCCTGAAAAACTGTTTTTT.

The chain employs TRBV7-9 and TRBJ2-7; 7 bases are shared with TRBD1. V gave up 2 bases and J gave up 2 bases; unmatched junction bases: 3. The CDR3 totals 14 residues. Germline V gives CDR1 SEHNR, CDR2 FQNEAQ (reference sequence). CDR3 sequence reads: CASSLLDRTYEQYF. The CDR3 bases are TGTGCCAGCAGCTTATTGGACAGGACCTACGAGCAGTACTTC.

The V call is TRBV9, the J call TRBJ2-3; TRBD2 aligns across 9 bases. V gave up 0 bases and J gave up 2 bases; unmatched junction bases: 7. CDR3 length equals 17 residues. Germline V gives CDR1 SGDLS, CDR2 YYNGEE. The CDR3 here is CASSVAPTSGHTDTQYF. The CDR3 DNA follows: TGTGCCAGCAGCGTAGCCCCGACTAGCGGACACACAGATACGCAGTATTTT.

This rearrangement joins TRBV2 to TRBJ2-3; D possibly matches TRBD1 or TRBD2 (5 bases each). Looked up from germline, CDR1 is SNHLY and CDR2 is FYNNEI. V was clipped by 3 bases and J by 9 bases, with 13 bases between them. The CDR3 has 13 amino acids. CDR3 in amino acids: CASSEGDHFTQYF. The CDR3 DNA follows: TGTGCCAGCAGTGAGGGGGACCACTTCACGCAGTATTTT.